This TCR beta chain was identified in a study of shared clonotypes between healthy human individuals. Study-wide results and caveats: Estimated clonotype richness was generally higher in naive than memory subsets. Generation probabilities were higher for clonotypes shared across all four sorted-subset donors than for unshared ones.

Naive CD8 isolation took CD45RO-negative cells positively selected for CCR7 and excluded terminally differentiated effector memory CD45RA+ cells. The donors, all of them Caucasian adults, lived in Nashville, Tennessee. CDR3 length: 16 amino acids. Trimming stripped 7 bases from V and 1 base from J, with 14 bases between. Germline loops: CDR1 MNHEY, CDR2 SMNVEV (reference sequence). Generated by immunoSEQ multiplex PCR, the TCRdb table keeps only in-frame clones and is missing some. The sample includes around 2,100,000 clones, about 95% of them seen just once. Concerning this clone: Its specificity is unknown.

Sequencing input: naive CD8+ T cells sorted from blood. This sequence originates from a man younger than 30 in good health. The gene calls are TRBV27 and TRBJ2-6, with D possibly TRBD1 on 6 matching bases. The CDR3 sequence: CASTTGPGSGANVLTF. Here the CDR3 DNA reads TGTGCCAGCACGACAGGTCCTGGGTCTGGGGCCAACGTCCTGACTTTC.